The next 13 T cell receptor beta chains were all read from a single sample in a study of T cell changes during pregnancy in multiple sclerosis (dated by TCRdb to the late 2010s). The receptor library was made with the immunoSEQ multiplex PCR assay. TCRdb holds this immuneACCESS table with in-frame rearrangements only. Some clones are missing; in checked studies, unresolved V genes explain under half, and the rest has no known cause. Present in this sample are around 72,000 clones, 91% of which were seen just once. The ten largest clones take up roughly 0.7% of the sample. Sample: peripheral blood, taken in the third trimester of pregnancy. These receptor sequences come from a female donor in good health, enrolled as a control in a pregnancy study.

This chain connects TRBV5-6 to TRBJ2-1, with D perhaps TRBD1 (7 bases). V was clipped by 2 bases and J by 13 bases, with 16 bases between them. CDR3 length equals 13 residues. The germline V gene has CDR1 SGHDT and CDR2 YYEEEE. The CDR3 reads CASSLRRGTDQFF. For the CDR3, the DNA is TGTGCCAGCAGCTTACGGAGGGGGACAGATCAGTTCTTC. The whole variable domain, remainder taken from reference TRBV5-6 and TRBJ2-1, is DAGVTQSPTHLIKTRGQQVTLRCSPKSGHDTVSWYQQALGQGPQFIFQYYEEEERQRGNFPDRFSGHQFPNYSSELNVNALLLGDSALYLCASSLRRGTDQFFGPGTRLTVL.

The rearrangement uses TRBV28 and TRBJ1-1; D is perhaps TRBD1 (5 bases). There are 15 residues in the CDR3. From germline, CDR1 is MDHEN and CDR2 SYDVKM. Trimming took 1 base from V and 0 from J, leaving 9 bases between them. The CDR3 is CASSLLYRMNTEAFF. As DNA, the CDR3 is TGTGCCAGCAGTTTATTATACAGGATGAACACTGAAGCTTTCTTT.

J is TRBJ2-3 and V is TRBV5-1, with 15 bases aligning to TRBD2. Germline trimming cut 4 bases from V and 3 bases from J; bases unmatched to any gene: 6. The CDR3 length is 17 residues. Germline V gives CDR1 SGHRS, CDR2 YFSETQ. The CDR3 spells CASSAGTSGGTTDTQYF. The CDR3 nucleotides are TGCGCCAGCAGCGCCGGGACTAGCGGGGGGACTACAGATACGCAGTATTTT.

J is TRBJ1-4 and V is TRBV12-2. TRBV12-2 counts as a pseudogene. There are 15 residues in the CDR3. CDR3 amino acids: CASRLKWGGNEKLFF. DNA for the CDR3: TGTGCAAGTCGCTTAAAGTGGGGGGGGAATGAAAAACTGTTTTTT.

This clone was seen just once. The chain couples TRBV5-1 to TRBJ2-3; 8 bases fit TRBD1. The germline gives CDR1 SGHRS, CDR2 YFSETQ. The CDR3 length is 15 residues. The ends lost 0 bases at V and 4 bases at J; junction bases unmatched: 4. As DNA, the CDR3 is TGCGCCAGCAGCTTGGGACAGGGGATGGCAGATACGCAGTATTTT. This gives the protein CASSLGQGMADTQYF.

J is TRBJ2-7 and V is TRBV7-9, with TRBD2 matching 10 bases. In germline, CDR1 is SEHNR, CDR2 FQNEAQ (reference sequence). CDR3 length equals 18 residues. V lost 3 bases, J lost 5 bases, and 16 bases stayed unmatched. In nucleotides, the CDR3 is TGTGCCAGCAGCTTGGAAAGCAAGCGGGGGGGCCTTAGCCACGAGCAGTACTTC. This encodes CASSLESKRGGLSHEQYF. The variable domain in full, with the rest retrieved from reference TRBV7-9 and TRBJ2-7, is DTGVSQNPRHKITKRGQNVTFRCDPISEHNRLYWYRQTLGQGPEFLTYFQNEAQLEKSRLLSDRFSAERPKGSFSTLEIQRTEQGDSAMYLCASSLESKRGGLSHEQYFGPGTRLTVT.

V and J are TRBV7-9 and TRBJ2-3; unclear D gene. The CDR3 is 11 amino acids. V lost 7 bases and J lost 1, with 3 bases in between. Germline assignment: CDR1 SEHNR and CDR2 FQNEAQ (reference sequence). The CDR3, as DNA: TGTGCCAGCACCGGCACAGATACGCAGTATTTT. Translated, it gives CASTGTDTQYF.

The gene calls are TRBV5-4 and TRBJ1-3; unclear D gene. CDR1 and CDR2 from the germline V gene are SGHNT and YYREEE (reference sequence). Deletions cut 0 bases from V and 0 bases from J, with 10 bases between. The CDR3 extends over 16 amino acids. In DNA form, the CDR3 reads TGTGCCAGCAGCTTGGGAGGGCTCAGCTCTGGAAACACCATATATTTT. Protein product: CASSLGGLSSGNTIYF.

This sequence joins TRBV19 and TRBJ2-7; tentative D call: TRBD2 (5 bases). V shed 6 bases and J shed 5 bases, with 17 bases lying between them. In germline, CDR1 is LNHDA, CDR2 SQIVND (reference sequence). The CDR3 covers 14 residues. The CDR3 loop reads CASRASPGNHEQYF. CDR3 coding DNA: TGTGCCAGTAGGGCCTCTCCGGGGAACCACGAGCAGTACTTC.

The chain joins TRBV6-4 to TRBJ1-1, with TRBD1 matching over 12 bases. Germline V lookup: CDR1 MRHNA, CDR2 SNTAGT. The CDR3 spans 14 residues. The V gene end was trimmed by 10 bases and the J gene end by 3 bases; junction bases not matched to a gene: 6. The CDR3 is CATRDRGQDTEAFF. The CDR3 nucleotides are TGTGCCACCAGGGACAGGGGGCAGGACACTGAAGCTTTCTTT.

In this sample, this clone turned up once. V is TRBV10-1 and J is TRBJ2-3; 7 bases match TRBD2. The CDR3 is 11 amino acids. Trimming cost V 6 bases and J 8 bases; bases outside gene matches: 2. Per germline, CDR1 WNHNN and CDR2 SYGVQD (reference sequence). The CDR3 bases are TGCGCCAGCAGCCGCGGGGGTACGCAGTATTTT. This codes for CASSRGGTQYF.

This sequence joins TRBV28 and TRBJ2-5; the match to TRBD1 covers 8 bases. From germline, CDR1 is MDHEN and CDR2 SYDVKM. After removal of 1 base from V and 1 base from J, the junction contained 11 bases not matched to a gene. This CDR3 comprises 18 residues. The DNA of the CDR3 is TGTGCCAGCAGTTTATTATCCATTAAGGACAGGGTCCAAGAGACCCAGTACTTC. It translates to CASSLLSIKDRVQETQYF.

The gene calls are TRBV5-4 and TRBJ1-3; D is perhaps TRBD1 (6 bases). Trimming stripped 0 bases from V and 1 base from J, with 11 bases between. In germline, CDR1 is SGHNT, CDR2 YYREEE (reference sequence). The length of the CDR3 is 16 residues. The CDR3, as DNA: TGTGCCAGCAGCTTGGTAGGGGGGGGATCTGGAAACACCATATATTTT. It encodes CASSLVGGGSGNTIYF.